This is a list of T cell receptor beta chains from one sample in a study of memory CD4+ T cells and cytomegalovirus serostatus. Sequencing used immunoSEQ multiplex PCR; TCRdb keeps in-frame clones, though not all of them. The sample records 35,000 to 40,000 clones, 70% to 85% being singletons. The source material was memory CD4+ T cells from blood. These receptor sequences come from an adult in good health and CMV-seropositive. Both conserved end residues are part of each CDR3. The D gene is left open where the match is weak. Only part of the rows carry a size: once, few, many, or a class if the clone is expanded.

CDR3 DNA: TGTGCCAGCAGCGGGACTAGCGGGAGGTTGTCTGGAGAGACCCAGTACTTC; CDR3 protein: CASSGTSGRLSGETQYF; V gene: TRBV5-4; J gene: TRBJ2-5; CDR3 length: 17; D gene: TRBD2; clone size: .
CDR3 DNA: TGCGCCAGCAGCCAGGGGACAGGGGAGAGTTCACCCCTCCACTTT; CDR3 protein: CASSQGTGESSPLHF; V gene: TRBV5-1; J gene: TRBJ1-6; CDR3 length: 15; D gene: TRBD1; clone size: .
CDR3 DNA: TGTGCCAGCAGCCAAGATCGGGGAAACACAGATACGCAGTATTTT; CDR3 protein: CASSQDRGNTDTQYF; V gene: TRBV4-2; J gene: TRBJ2-3; CDR3 length: 15; D gene: .; clone size: .
CDR3 DNA: TGTGCCAGCAGTGACGGAACGTGGGCCTACAATGAGCAGTTCTTC; CDR3 protein: CASSDGTWAYNEQFF; V gene: TRBV6-4; J gene: TRBJ2-1; CDR3 length: 15; D gene: .; clone size: .
CDR3 DNA: TGTGCCAGCAGTTACTCGTTTGTGCACGTCACTGAAGCTTTCTTT; CDR3 protein: CASSYSFVHVTEAFF; V gene: TRBV6-5; J gene: TRBJ1-1; CDR3 length: 15; D gene: .; clone size: .
CDR3 DNA: TGCGCCAGCAGCCAGTCCGGGACAGGGAATAATGAAAAACTGTTTTTT; CDR3 protein: CASSQSGTGNNEKLFF; V gene: TRBV4-1; J gene: TRBJ1-4; CDR3 length: 16; D gene: TRBD1; clone size: few
CDR3 DNA: TGTGCCAGCAGCTTTTGCACCTTC; CDR3 protein: CASSFCTF; V gene: TRBV5-7; J gene: TRBJ1-2; CDR3 length: 8; D gene: .; clone size: .
CDR3 DNA: TGTGCCAGCAGCGGAAAGACAGGGGGCGCGGGGGCCTACGAGCAGTACTTC; CDR3 protein: CASSGKTGGAGAYEQYF; V gene: TRBV7-2; J gene: TRBJ2-7; CDR3 length: 17; D gene: TRBD1; clone size: .
CDR3 DNA: TGCGCCAGCAGCTCCGGACCGGCCCCGGGGGACACTGAAGCTTTCTTT; CDR3 protein: CASSSGPAPGDTEAFF; V gene: TRBV5-1; J gene: TRBJ1-1; CDR3 length: 16; D gene: .; clone size: .
CDR3 DNA: TGTGCCAGCAGTTTTCTTCCCCGGGACCTACTTCCCAAAAACATTCAGTACTTC; CDR3 protein: CASSFLPRDLLPKNIQYF; V gene: TRBV28; J gene: TRBJ2-4; CDR3 length: 18; D gene: .; clone size: .
CDR3 DNA: TGTGCCAGCAAATCCCGGGGCGACAGGGAGTACTTC; CDR3 protein: CASKSRGDREYF; V gene: TRBV28; J gene: TRBJ2-7; CDR3 length: 12; D gene: TRBD1; clone size: .
CDR3 DNA: TGTGCCAGCAGTGACGGCGACAGGGAATCAGATACGCAGTATTTT; CDR3 protein: CASSDGDRESDTQYF; V gene: TRBV6-4; J gene: TRBJ2-3; CDR3 length: 15; D gene: TRBD1; clone size: .
CDR3 DNA: TGCGCCAGCAGCCCTACTACAGGGGGTAGTAGAACCCAGCATTTT; CDR3 protein: CASSPTTGGSRTQHF; V gene: TRBV5-1; J gene: TRBJ1-5; CDR3 length: 15; D gene: TRBD1; clone size: .
CDR3 DNA: TGCGCCAGCAGCCAAGAAAGGACAGGGGGCTCGGGGGTTGGCTACACCTTC; CDR3 protein: CASSQERTGGSGVGYTF; V gene: TRBV4-1; J gene: TRBJ1-2; CDR3 length: 17; D gene: TRBD1; clone size: .
CDR3 DNA: TGTGCCAGCAGCCAATCCCCAGGGGGCATGAACACTGAAGCTTTCTTT; CDR3 protein: CASSQSPGGMNTEAFF; V gene: TRBV4-2; J gene: TRBJ1-1; CDR3 length: 16; D gene: TRBD1; clone size: .
CDR3 DNA: TGCGCCAGCAGCTGGAGCGACAGGGGGCGAGACGGCACTGAAGCTTTCTTT; CDR3 protein: CASSWSDRGRDGTEAFF; V gene: TRBV5-1; J gene: TRBJ1-1; CDR3 length: 17; D gene: TRBD1; clone size: .
CDR3 DNA: TGTGCCAGCAGTAGGGAGCCCTACAATGAGCAGTTCTTC; CDR3 protein: CASSREPYNEQFF; V gene: TRBV6-4; J gene: TRBJ2-1; CDR3 length: 13; D gene: .; clone size: .
CDR3 DNA: TGTGCCACCTCAAGCGCGGGGACAGGGTACGAGCAGTACTTC; CDR3 protein: CATSSAGTGYEQYF; V gene: TRBV15; J gene: TRBJ2-7; CDR3 length: 14; D gene: TRBD1; clone size: .
CDR3 DNA: TGTGCTAGTGGCCTTGCCAGGGGCGTTGATGGCTACACCTTC; CDR3 protein: CASGLARGVDGYTF; V gene: TRBV12-5; J gene: TRBJ1-2; CDR3 length: 14; D gene: .; clone size: .
CDR3 DNA: TGTGCCAGCAGCCGGGACAGCTCCTACGAGCAGTACTTC; CDR3 protein: CASSRDSSYEQYF; V gene: TRBV7-8; J gene: TRBJ2-7; CDR3 length: 13; D gene: TRBD1; clone size: .
CDR3 DNA: TGTGCCAGCAGGGCCAGCTCCTACGAGCAGTACTTC; CDR3 protein: CASRASSYEQYF; V gene: TRBV28; J gene: TRBJ2-7; CDR3 length: 12; D gene: .; clone size: .
CDR3 DNA: TGTGCCAGCAGCCCCCGGACTAGCGGGAGGGGGGGCACAGATACGCAGTATTTT; CDR3 protein: CASSPRTSGRGGTDTQYF; V gene: TRBV7-3; J gene: TRBJ2-3; CDR3 length: 18; D gene: TRBD2; clone size: .
CDR3 DNA: TGTGCCAGCAGCTCGAATCGGGGGTTCGGTGAAGCTTTCTTT; CDR3 protein: CASSSNRGFGEAFF; V gene: TRBV11-2; J gene: TRBJ1-1; CDR3 length: 14; D gene: .; clone size: .
CDR3 DNA: TGTGCCATCGGGACAGATAGCAATCAGCCCCAGCATTTT; CDR3 protein: CAIGTDSNQPQHF; V gene: TRBV10-3; J gene: TRBJ1-5; CDR3 length: 13; D gene: TRBD1; clone size: .
CDR3 DNA: TGTGCCAGCAGTTACTCCTCAGGGGACAATCAGCCCCAGCATTTT; CDR3 protein: CASSYSSGDNQPQHF; V gene: TRBV6-5; J gene: TRBJ1-5; CDR3 length: 15; D gene: .; clone size: .